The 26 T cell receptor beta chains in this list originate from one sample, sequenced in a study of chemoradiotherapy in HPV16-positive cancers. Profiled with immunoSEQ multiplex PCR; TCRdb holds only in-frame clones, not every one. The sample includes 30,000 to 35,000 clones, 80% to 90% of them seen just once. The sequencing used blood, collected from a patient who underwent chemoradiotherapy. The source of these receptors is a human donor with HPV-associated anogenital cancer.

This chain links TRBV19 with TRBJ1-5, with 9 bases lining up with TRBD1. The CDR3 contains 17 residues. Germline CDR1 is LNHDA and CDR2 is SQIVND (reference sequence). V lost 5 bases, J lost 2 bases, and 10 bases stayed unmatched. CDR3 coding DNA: TGTGCCAGTAGTCAAATGGACAGGGGAGTTGGCAATCAGCCCCAGCATTTT. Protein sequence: CASSQMDRGVGNQPQHF.

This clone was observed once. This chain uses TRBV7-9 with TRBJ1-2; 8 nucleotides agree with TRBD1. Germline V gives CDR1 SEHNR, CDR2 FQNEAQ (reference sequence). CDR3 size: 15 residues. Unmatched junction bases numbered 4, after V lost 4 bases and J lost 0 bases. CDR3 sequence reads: CASSSWDRPNYGYTF. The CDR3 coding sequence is TGTGCCAGCAGCTCGTGGGACAGGCCTAACTATGGCTACACCTTC.

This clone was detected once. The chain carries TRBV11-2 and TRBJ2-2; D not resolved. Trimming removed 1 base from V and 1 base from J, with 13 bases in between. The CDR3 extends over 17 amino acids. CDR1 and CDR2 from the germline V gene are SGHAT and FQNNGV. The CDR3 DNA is TGTGCCAGCAGCTTAGGCCCGCTTGACCTGAACACCGGGGAGCTGTTTTTT. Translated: CASSLGPLDLNTGELFF.

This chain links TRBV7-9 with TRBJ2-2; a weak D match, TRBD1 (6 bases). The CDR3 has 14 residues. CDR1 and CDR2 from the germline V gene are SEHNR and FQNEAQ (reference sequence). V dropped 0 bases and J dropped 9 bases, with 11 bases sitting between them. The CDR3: CASSLAAGDRELFF. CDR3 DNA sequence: TGTGCCAGCAGCTTAGCGGCAGGGGACAGGGAGCTGTTTTTT.

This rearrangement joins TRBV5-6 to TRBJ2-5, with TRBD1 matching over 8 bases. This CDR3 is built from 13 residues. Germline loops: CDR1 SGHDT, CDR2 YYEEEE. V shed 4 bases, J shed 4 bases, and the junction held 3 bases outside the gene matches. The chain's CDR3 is CASSLRGRETQYF. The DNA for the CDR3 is TGTGCCAGCAGCCTCAGGGGGCGAGAGACCCAGTACTTC.

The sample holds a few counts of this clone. The DNA for the CDR3 is TGTGCCAGCTCAGACTCGGGGGCGGGGACAAGCTACACCTTC. Residues: CASSDSGAGTSYTF. The chain has TRBV6-5 and TRBJ1-2; a weak D match, TRBD1 (6 bases). With 8 bases removed from V and 9 bases from J, the gap between germline ends came to 22 bases. The CDR3 extends over 14 amino acids. CDR1 and CDR2 (germline): MNHEY, SVGAGI.

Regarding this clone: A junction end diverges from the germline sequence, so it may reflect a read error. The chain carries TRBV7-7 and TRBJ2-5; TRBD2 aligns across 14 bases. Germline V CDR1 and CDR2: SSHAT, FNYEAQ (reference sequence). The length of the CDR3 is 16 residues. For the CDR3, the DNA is TGTGCTAGCAGCTTGGGACTAGCGGGAGAGAAGGAGACCCAGTACTTC. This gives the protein CASSLGLAGEKETQYF. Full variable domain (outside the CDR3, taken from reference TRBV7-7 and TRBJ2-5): GAGVSQSPRYKVTKRGQDVTLRCDPISSHATLYWYQQALGQGPEFLTYFNYEAQPDKSGLPSDRFSAERPEGSISTLTIQRTEQRDSAMYRCASSLGLAGEKETQYFGPGTRLLVL.

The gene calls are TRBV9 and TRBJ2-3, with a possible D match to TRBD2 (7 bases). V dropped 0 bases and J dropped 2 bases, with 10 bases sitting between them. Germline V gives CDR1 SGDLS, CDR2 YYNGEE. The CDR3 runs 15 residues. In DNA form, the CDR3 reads TGTGCCAGCAGCGTAGGTGGGGGGGCCACAGATACGCAGTATTTT. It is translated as CASSVGGGATDTQYF.

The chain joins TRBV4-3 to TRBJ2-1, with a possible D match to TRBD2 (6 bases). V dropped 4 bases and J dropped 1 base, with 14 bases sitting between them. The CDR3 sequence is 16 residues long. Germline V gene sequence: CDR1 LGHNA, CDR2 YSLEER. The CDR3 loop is CASSRGGTLSYNEQFF. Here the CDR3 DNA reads TGCGCCAGCAGCCGAGGAGGGACGTTATCCTACAATGAGCAGTTCTTC.

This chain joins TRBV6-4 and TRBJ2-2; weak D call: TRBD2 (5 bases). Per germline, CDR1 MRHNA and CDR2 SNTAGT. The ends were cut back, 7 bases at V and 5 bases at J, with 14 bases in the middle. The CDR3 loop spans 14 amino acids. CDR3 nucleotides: TGTGCCAGCACCCCTCTCCCGGGAACCGGGGAGCTGTTTTTT. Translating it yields CASTPLPGTGELFF.

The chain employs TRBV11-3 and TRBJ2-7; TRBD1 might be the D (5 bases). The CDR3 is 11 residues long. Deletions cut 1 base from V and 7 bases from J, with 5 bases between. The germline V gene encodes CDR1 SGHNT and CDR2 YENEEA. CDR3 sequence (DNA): TGTGCCAGCAGCTTAGGGACAGAGCAGTACTTC. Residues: CASSLGTEQYF.

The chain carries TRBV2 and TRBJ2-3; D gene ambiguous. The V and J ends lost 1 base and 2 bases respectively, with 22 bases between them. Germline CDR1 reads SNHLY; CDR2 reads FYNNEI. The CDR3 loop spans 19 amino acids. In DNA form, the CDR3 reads TGTGCCAGCAGTGAAGGCGCGGATTACTACACGGGCTCCACAGATACGCAGTATTTT. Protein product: CASSEGADYYTGSTDTQYF.

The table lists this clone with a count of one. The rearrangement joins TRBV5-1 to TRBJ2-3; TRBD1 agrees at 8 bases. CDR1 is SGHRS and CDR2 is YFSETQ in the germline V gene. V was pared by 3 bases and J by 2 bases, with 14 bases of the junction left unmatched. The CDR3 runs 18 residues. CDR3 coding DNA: TGCGCCAGCAGCTCGGGACAGGAGGGATTAGCAGTCACAGATACGCAGTATTTT. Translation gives CASSSGQEGLAVTDTQYF.

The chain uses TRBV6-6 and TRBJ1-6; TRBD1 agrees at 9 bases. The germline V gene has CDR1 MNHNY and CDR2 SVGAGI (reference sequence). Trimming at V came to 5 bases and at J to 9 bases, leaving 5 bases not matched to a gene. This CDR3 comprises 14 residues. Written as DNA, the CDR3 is TGTGCCAGCAGTGGCGGGACAGGGAGTTCACCCCTCCACTTT. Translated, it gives CASSGGTGSSPLHF.

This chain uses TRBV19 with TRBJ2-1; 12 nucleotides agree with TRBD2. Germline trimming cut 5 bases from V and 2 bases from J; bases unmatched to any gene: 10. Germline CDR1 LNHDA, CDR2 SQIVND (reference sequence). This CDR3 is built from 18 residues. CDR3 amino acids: CASSREGTSGLPYNEQFF. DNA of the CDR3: TGTGCCAGTAGTCGGGAAGGGACTAGCGGGCTACCCTACAATGAGCAGTTCTTC. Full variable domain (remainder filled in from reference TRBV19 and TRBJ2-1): DGGITQSPKYLFRKEGQNVTLSCEQNLNHDAMYWYRQDPGQGLRLIYYSQIVNDFQKGDIAEGYSVSREKKESFPLTVTSAQKNPTAFYLCASSREGTSGLPYNEQFFGPGTRLTVL.

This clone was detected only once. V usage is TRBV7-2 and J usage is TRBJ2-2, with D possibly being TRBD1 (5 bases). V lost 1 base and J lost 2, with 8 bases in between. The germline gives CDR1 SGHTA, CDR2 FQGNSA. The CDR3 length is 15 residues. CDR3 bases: TGTGCCAGCAGCTTAGACAGGCTCAACACCGGGGAGCTGTTTTTT. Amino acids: CASSLDRLNTGELFF.

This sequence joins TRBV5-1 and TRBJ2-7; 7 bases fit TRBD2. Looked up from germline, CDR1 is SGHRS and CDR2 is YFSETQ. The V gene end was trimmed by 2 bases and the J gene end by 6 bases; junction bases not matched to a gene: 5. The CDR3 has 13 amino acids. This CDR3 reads CASSFAGVGEQYF. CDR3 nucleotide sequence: TGCGCCAGCAGCTTCGCGGGGGTAGGCGAGCAGTACTTC.

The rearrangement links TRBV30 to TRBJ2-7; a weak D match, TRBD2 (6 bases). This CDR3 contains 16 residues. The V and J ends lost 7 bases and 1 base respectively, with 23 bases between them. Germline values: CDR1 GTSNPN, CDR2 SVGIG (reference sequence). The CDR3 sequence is CAYEPGGGSGSYEQYF. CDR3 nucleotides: TGTGCCTACGAGCCAGGAGGCGGTAGCGGATCCTACGAGCAGTACTTC.

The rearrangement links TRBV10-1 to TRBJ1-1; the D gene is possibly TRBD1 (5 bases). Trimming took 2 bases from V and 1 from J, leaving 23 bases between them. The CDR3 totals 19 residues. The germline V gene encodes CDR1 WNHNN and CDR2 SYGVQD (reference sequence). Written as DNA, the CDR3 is TGCGCCAGCAGTGAGGGATTCTTAACCCGGACAAAAGAGAACACTGAAGCTTTCTTT. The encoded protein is CASSEGFLTRTKENTEAFF.

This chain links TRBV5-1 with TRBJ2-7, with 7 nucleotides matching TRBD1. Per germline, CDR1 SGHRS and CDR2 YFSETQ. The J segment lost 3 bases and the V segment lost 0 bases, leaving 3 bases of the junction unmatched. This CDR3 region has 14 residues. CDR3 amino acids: CASSLVQGFYEQYF. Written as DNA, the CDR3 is TGCGCCAGCAGCTTGGTACAGGGGTTCTACGAGCAGTACTTC.

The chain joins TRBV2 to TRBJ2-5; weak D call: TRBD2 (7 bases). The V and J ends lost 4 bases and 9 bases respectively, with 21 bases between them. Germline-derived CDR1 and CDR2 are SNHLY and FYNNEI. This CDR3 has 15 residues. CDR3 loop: CASSVQGTERGAQYF. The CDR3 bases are TGTGCCAGCAGTGTACAGGGTACGGAACGGGGGGCCCAGTACTTC.

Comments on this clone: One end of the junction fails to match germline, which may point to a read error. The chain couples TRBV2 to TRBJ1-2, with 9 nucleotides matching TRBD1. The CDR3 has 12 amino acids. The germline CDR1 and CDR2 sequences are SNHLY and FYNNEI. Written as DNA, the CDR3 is TGTGCCAGCATGATCCGTGAGGGACAGGGCGTCTTC. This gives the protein CASMIREGQGVF.

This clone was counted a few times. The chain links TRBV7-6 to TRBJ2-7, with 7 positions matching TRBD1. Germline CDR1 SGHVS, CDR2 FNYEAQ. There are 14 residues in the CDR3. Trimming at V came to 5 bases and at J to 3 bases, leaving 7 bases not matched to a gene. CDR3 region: CASSDKGQHYEQYF. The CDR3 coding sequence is TGTGCCAGCAGCGACAAGGGACAGCACTACGAGCAGTACTTC.

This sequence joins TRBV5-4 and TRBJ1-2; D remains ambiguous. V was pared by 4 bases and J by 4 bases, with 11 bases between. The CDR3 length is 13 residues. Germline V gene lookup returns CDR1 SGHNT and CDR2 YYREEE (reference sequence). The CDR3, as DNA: TGTGCCAGCAGCATACCGGACGCCTATGGCTACACCTTC. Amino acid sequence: CASSIPDAYGYTF.

The CDR3 sequence is CASSFTGRGQPQHF. The CDR3 DNA reads as TGTGCCAGCAGTTTTACAGGGAGGGGCCAGCCCCAGCATTTT. The V gene is TRBV6-5, the J gene TRBJ1-5, with a tentative D call TRBD1 (6 bases). CDR1 MNHEY and CDR2 SVGAGI come from the germline V gene. V lost 4 bases and J lost 7, with 14 bases in between. This CDR3 comprises 14 residues.

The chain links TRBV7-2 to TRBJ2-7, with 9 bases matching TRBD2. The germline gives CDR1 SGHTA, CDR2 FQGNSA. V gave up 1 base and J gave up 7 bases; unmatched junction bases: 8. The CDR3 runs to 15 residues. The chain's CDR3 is CASSLVAGGLGEQYF. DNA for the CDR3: TGTGCCAGCAGCTTAGTCGCGGGAGGGCTGGGGGAGCAGTACTTC.